This T cell receptor beta chain was identified during a study of human thymus T cells. Healthy Finnish infants having corrective surgery for congenital heart defects served as donors. This clone was seen a few times. Method: immunoSEQ multiplex PCR; TCRdb's copy keeps in-frame clones and lacks some. The data contain tens of thousands of clones, roughly 94% of them seen just once; the ten biggest clones take up more than 0.1%. The CDR3 sequence is 15 residues long. Trimming took off 0 bases at V and 2 bases at J, with 10 bases between the two ends. Germline assignment: CDR1 LGHNA and CDR2 YSLEER. This TCR was sampled from a boy in the first two years of life with a congenital heart defect but otherwise immunologically healthy. Material for sequencing was blood. The chain joins TRBV4-3 to TRBJ1-1; D not certain. The CDR3 DNA sequence: TGCGCCAGCAGCCAAGATGGCGGCCCTAACACTGAAGCTTTCTTT. Translating gives CASSQDGGPNTEAFF.